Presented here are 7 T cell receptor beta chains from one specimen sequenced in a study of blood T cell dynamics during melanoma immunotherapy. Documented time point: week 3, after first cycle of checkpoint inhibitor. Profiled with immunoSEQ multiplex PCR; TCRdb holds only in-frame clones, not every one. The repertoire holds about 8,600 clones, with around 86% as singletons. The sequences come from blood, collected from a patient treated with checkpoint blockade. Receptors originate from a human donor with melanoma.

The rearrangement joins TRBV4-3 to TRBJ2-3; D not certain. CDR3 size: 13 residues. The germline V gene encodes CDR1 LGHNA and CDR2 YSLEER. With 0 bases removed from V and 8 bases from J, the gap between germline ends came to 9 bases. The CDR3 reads CASSQEPVGTQYF. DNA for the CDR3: TGCGCCAGCAGCCAAGAACCAGTAGGTACGCAGTATTTT.

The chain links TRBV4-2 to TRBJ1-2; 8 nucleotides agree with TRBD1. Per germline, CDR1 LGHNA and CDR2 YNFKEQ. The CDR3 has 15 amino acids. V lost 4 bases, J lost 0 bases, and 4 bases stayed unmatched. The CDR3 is CASSRDRNSNYGYTF. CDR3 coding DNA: TGTGCCAGCAGCCGGGACAGGAACTCTAACTATGGCTACACCTTC.

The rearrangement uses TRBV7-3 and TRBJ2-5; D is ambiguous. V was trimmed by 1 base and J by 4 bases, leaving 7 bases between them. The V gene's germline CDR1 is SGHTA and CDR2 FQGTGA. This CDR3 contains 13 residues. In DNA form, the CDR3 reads TGTGCCAGCAGCTTAAGATTGGGAGAGACCCAGTACTTC. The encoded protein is CASSLRLGETQYF.

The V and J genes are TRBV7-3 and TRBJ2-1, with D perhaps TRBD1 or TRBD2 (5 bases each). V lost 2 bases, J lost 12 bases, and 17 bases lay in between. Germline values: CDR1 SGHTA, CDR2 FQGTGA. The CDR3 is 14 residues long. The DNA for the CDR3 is TGTGCCAGCAGCTTAGGGGGACGGAGTCAAACGCAGTTCTTC. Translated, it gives CASSLGGRSQTQFF.

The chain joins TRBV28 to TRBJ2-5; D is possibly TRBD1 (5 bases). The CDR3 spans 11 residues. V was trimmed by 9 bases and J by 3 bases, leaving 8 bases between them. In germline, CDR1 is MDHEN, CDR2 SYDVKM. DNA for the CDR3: TGTGCCAGTTTCAGGGAAGAGACCCAGTACTTC. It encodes CASFREETQYF. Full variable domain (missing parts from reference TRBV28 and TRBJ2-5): DVKVTQSSRYLVKRTGEKVFLECVQDMDHENMFWYRQDPGLGLRLIYFSYDVKMKEKGDIPEGYSVSREKKERFSLILESASTNQTSMYLCASFREETQYFGPGTRLLVL.

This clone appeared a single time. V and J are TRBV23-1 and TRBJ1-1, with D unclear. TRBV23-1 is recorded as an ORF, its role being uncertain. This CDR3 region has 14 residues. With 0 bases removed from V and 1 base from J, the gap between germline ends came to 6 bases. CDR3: CASSQSWENTEAFF. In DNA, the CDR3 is TGCGCCAGCAGTCAATCTTGGGAGAACACTGAAGCTTTCTTT.

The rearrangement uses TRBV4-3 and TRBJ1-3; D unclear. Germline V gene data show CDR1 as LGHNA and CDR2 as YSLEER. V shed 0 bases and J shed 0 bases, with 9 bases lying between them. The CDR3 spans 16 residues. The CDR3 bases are TGCGCCAGCAGCCAAGAAGGAGCAGTCTCTGGAAACACCATATATTTT. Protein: CASSQEGAVSGNTIYF.